Presented here are 18 T cell receptor beta chains from one specimen sequenced in a study of tumor-infiltrating lymphocytes in oesophageal squamous cell carcinoma. TCRdb fed the PCR reads into MiXCR, producing one record per CDR3 protein. The sample includes 15,000 to 25,000 distinct CDR3 sequences, approximately 40% of them seen just once. Specimen: normal esophageal tissue next to the tumor. Every receptor here comes from a male donor with esophageal squamous cell carcinoma.

The table lists this clonotype with a few counts. This rearrangement joins TRBV12-3 or TRBV12-4 to TRBJ1-4, with 8 bases lining up with TRBD1. The CDR3 covers 15 residues. J gave up 5 bases and V 6 bases, and 8 bases lay outside the gene matches. The CDR3 here is CASSSTGALNEKLFF. DNA for the CDR3: TGTGCCAGCAGCTCGACAGGGGCCTTAAATGAAAAACTGTTTTTT.

Ten or more counts support this clonotype. Germline is not matched at one junction end, which may reflect a read error. This chain uses TRBV5-4 with TRBJ2-2; D is perhaps TRBD1 or TRBD2 (6 bases each). This CDR3 spans 15 amino acids. CDR1 and CDR2 (germline): SGHNT, YYREEE (reference sequence). The CDR3 nucleotides read TGCGCCAGCAGCTTGGGGGGCGGCCTCCCCGGGGAGCTGTTTTTT. It encodes CASSLGGGLPGELFF.

This clonotype was observed many times. This chain joins TRBV5-1 and TRBJ2-3, with 9 bases aligning to TRBD2. Germline V gives CDR1 SGHRS, CDR2 YFSETQ. The CDR3 covers 16 residues. V was clipped by 3 bases and J by 2 bases; unmatched bases: 7. The DNA for the CDR3 is TGCGCCAGCAGCTGGACTAGCGAGTACCCCACAGATACGCAGTATTTT. Protein product: CASSWTSEYPTDTQYF.

This clonotype appeared many times. V gene TRBV19 combines with J gene TRBJ2-3; D possibly matches TRBD1 or TRBD2 (6 bases each). V was clipped by 2 bases and J by 1 base, with 22 bases between them. CDR1 and CDR2 (germline): LNHDA, SQIVND (reference sequence). The length of the CDR3 is 19 residues. Here the CDR3 reads CASSIRSLGGTYRTDTQYF. CDR3 coding DNA: TGTGCCAGTAGTATAAGGTCACTAGGGGGGACTTACCGCACAGATACGCAGTATTTT. Full variable domain (remainder filled in from reference TRBV19 and TRBJ2-3): DGGITQSPKYLFRKEGQNVTLSCEQNLNHDAMYWYRQDPGQGLRLIYYSQIVNDFQKGDIAEGYSVSREKKESFPLTVTSAQKNPTAFYLCASSIRSLGGTYRTDTQYFGPGTRLTVL.

This chain uses TRBV11-2 with TRBJ2-1; no clear D gene. The DNA end is more similar to TRBJ2-7, so the J call may be wrong. There are 14 residues in the CDR3. Germline lookup yields CDR1 SGHAT and CDR2 FQNNGV. CDR3 amino acids: CASSPYFLGNEQYF. CDR3 nucleotide sequence: TGTGCCAGCAGCCCCTACTTCCTAGGTAATGAGCAGTACTTC.

V and J are TRBV27 and TRBJ2-5, with D unresolved. TRBJ2-1 explains the end of the DNA better; the J call may be wrong. Germline values: CDR1 MNHEY, CDR2 SMNVEV (reference sequence). CDR3 length: 15 amino acids. CDR3 sequence reads: CASSFRTASHNEQFF. Written as DNA, the CDR3 is TGTGCCAGCAGTTTCCGGACGGCGTCCCACAATGAGCAGTTCTTC.

With respect to this clonotype: This may stem from a read error, because a much larger clone lies one nucleotide away. The rearrangement uses TRBV6-1 and TRBJ2-1, with TRBD1 matching 8 bases. This CDR3 has 12 residues. Trimming cost V 5 bases and J 15 bases; bases outside gene matches: 9. Germline loops: CDR1 MNHNS, CDR2 SASEGT. CDR3 sequence: CASSHRQGKTFF. CDR3 coding DNA: TGTGCCAGCAGTCATCGACAGGGGAAGACGTTCTTC.

V and J are TRBV29-1 and TRBJ2-1; 13 bases fit TRBD2. CDR1 is SQVTM and CDR2 is ANQGSEA in the germline V gene. The trim removed 5 bases at V and 7 bases at J, leaving 5 bases unmatched. This CDR3 region has 14 residues. In nucleotides, the CDR3 is TGCAGCGTTACGACTAGCGGGAGGCGAAATGAGCAGTTCTTC. It specifies CSVTTSGRRNEQFF.

The CDR3 sequence: CASSTRQGSNEQYF. The CDR3 region has the DNA TGTGCCAGCAGCACGCGACAGGGGAGCAATGAGCAGTACTTC. The chain couples TRBV7-3 to TRBJ2-5; 8 nucleotides line up with TRBD1. CDR1 SGHTA and CDR2 FQGTGA come from the germline V gene. This CDR3 region has 14 residues. With 5 bases clipped from V and 11 bases from J, the junction kept 13 bases outside the gene matches.

The chain is built from TRBV7-3 and TRBJ2-1; a weak D match, TRBD2 (6 bases). The germline CDR1 and CDR2 sequences are SGHTA and FQGTGA. V was pared by 1 base and J by 3 bases, with 10 bases between. The CDR3 has 15 residues. The CDR3, as DNA: TGTGCCAGCAGCTTAATCGCGGGAAGCTACAATGAGCAGTTCTTC. It is translated as CASSLIAGSYNEQFF.

The chain links TRBV7-9 to TRBJ2-1, with D uncertain. V lost 0 bases and J 6 bases, leaving 9 bases between the germline ends. The CDR3 is 14 residues long. In germline, CDR1 is SEHNR, CDR2 FQNEAQ (reference sequence). The CDR3 nucleotides are TGTGCCAGCAGCTTAGCGGGAAAGGTCAATGAGCAGTTCTTC. Protein: CASSLAGKVNEQFF.

This clonotype has a count of ten or more. V gene TRBV10-3 combines with J gene TRBJ1-2; D unclear. Trimming cost V 8 bases and J 8 bases, with 18 bases left between them. The CDR3 contains 13 residues. Looked up from germline, CDR1 is ENHRY and CDR2 is SYGVKD. CDR3 in amino acids: CAIRSGDAIGYTF. The CDR3 DNA sequence: TGTGCCATCCGGAGCGGTGATGCTATAGGCTACACCTTC.

This clonotype was seen only a few times. The chain has TRBV7-2 and TRBJ2-5; TRBD2 matches 8 bases. The last part of the DNA fits TRBJ2-7 better; the J call may be wrong. Germline V CDR1 and CDR2: SGHTA, FQGNSA. The CDR3 sequence is 14 residues long. This chain's CDR3 is CASSSGGGVYEQYF. Here the CDR3 DNA reads TGTGCCAGCAGCTCGGGGGGGGGGGTTTACGAGCAGTACTTC.

CDR3 nucleotides: TGTGCCAGCAGCTTAGGGGGACTAAGCAATGAGCAGTTCTTC. Its protein product is CASSLGGLSNEQFF. This chain joins TRBV7-3 and TRBJ2-5, with 7 bases aligning to TRBD2. The assigned J gene may be wrong: the sequence end matches TRBJ2-1 better. Germline V lookup: CDR1 SGHTA, CDR2 FQGTGA. The length of the CDR3 is 14 residues.

J is TRBJ2-5 and V is TRBV5-1; 7 bases match TRBD1. The J call may be wrong; the DNA end is better matched by TRBJ2-1. CDR1 and CDR2 (germline): SGHRS, YFSETQ. CDR3 size: 13 residues. CDR3 sequence: CASSIGTVNEQFF. The DNA for the CDR3 is TGCGCCAGCAGCATCGGGACAGTCAATGAGCAGTTCTTC.

CDR3 bases: TGTGCCACCAGTGACCCAGGGGCGGCTAATGAAAAACTGTTTTTT. Protein: CATSDPGAANEKLFF. J is TRBJ1-4 and V is TRBV24-1; a possible D gene is TRBD1 (6 bases). CDR1 and CDR2 from the germline V gene are KGHDR and SFDVKD. Trimming took off 4 bases at V and 3 bases at J, with 11 bases between the two ends. CDR3 length: 15 amino acids.

The V gene is TRBV6-5, the J gene TRBJ1-1; a possible D gene is TRBD1 (5 bases). Germline V lookup: CDR1 MNHEY, CDR2 SVGAGI. The CDR3 contains 14 residues. The V end lost 5 bases, the J end lost 7 bases, and 17 bases lay between the germline ends. The CDR3 region is CASSTDKGRSEAFF. As DNA, the CDR3 is TGTGCCAGCAGTACGGACAAGGGGAGGAGTGAAGCTTTCTTT.

The V call is TRBV7-6, the J call TRBJ2-7, with D maybe TRBD1 (6 bases). Germline CDR1 is SGHVS and CDR2 is FNYEAQ. The V and J ends lost 1 base and 3 bases respectively, with 13 bases between them. The CDR3 length is 15 residues. This CDR3 reads CASSLGYGRGYEQYF. The CDR3 DNA reads TGTGCCAGCAGCTTAGGTTATGGCAGGGGCTACGAGCAGTACTTC.